The 25 T cell receptor beta chains below all came from one sample that was sequenced in a study of shared clonotypes between healthy human individuals. Only in-frame clones appear in the TCRdb table, and some are missing; sequencing was by immunoSEQ multiplex PCR. The sample includes about 610,000 clones, 95% to 96% of them seen just once. Naive CD8 cells, CD45RO-negative and positively selected for CCR7, excluded terminally differentiated effector memory CD45RA+ cells. What was sequenced was naive CD8+ T cells sorted from blood. These receptor sequences come from a woman between 25 and 40 years old in good health.

The chain combines TRBV5-6 with TRBJ1-5; TRBD1 is a possible D gene (5 bases). The germline V gene has CDR1 SGHDT and CDR2 YYEEEE. The length of the CDR3 is 14 residues. Trimming removed 2 bases at V and 6 bases at J, with 12 bases between. The CDR3 sequence is CASSFWGRAQPQHF. The CDR3 nucleotides read TGTGCCAGCAGCTTTTGGGGCAGGGCTCAGCCCCAGCATTTT.

The gene calls are TRBV27 and TRBJ2-2, with 7 positions matching TRBD1. The length of the CDR3 is 16 residues. Germline loops: CDR1 MNHEY, CDR2 SMNVEV (reference sequence). V lost 2 bases, J lost 3 bases, and 6 bases stayed unmatched. CDR3 nucleotides: TGTGCCAGCAGTTTAGAACTTGACAGGGACACCGGGGAGCTGTTTTTT. As protein: CASSLELDRDTGELFF.

The chain has TRBV28 and TRBJ2-1; the match to TRBD2 covers 11 bases. V gave up 6 bases and J gave up 5 bases; unmatched junction bases: 12. Germline V gene data show CDR1 as MDHEN and CDR2 as SYDVKM. This CDR3 contains 17 residues. The CDR3 is CASRMGLAEGIDNEQFF. Here the CDR3 DNA reads TGTGCCAGCAGAATGGGACTAGCGGAGGGAATCGACAATGAGCAGTTCTTC.

The V and J genes are TRBV5-1 and TRBJ2-5; D may be TRBD1 (6 bases). With 3 bases removed from V and 0 bases from J, the gap between germline ends came to 12 bases. The V gene's germline CDR1 is SGHRS and CDR2 YFSETQ. The CDR3 totals 15 residues. Here the CDR3 reads CASSSTYRDQETQYF. CDR3 DNA sequence: TGCGCCAGCAGCTCCACATACAGGGACCAAGAGACCCAGTACTTC.

This chain connects TRBV19 to TRBJ1-5, with no clear D. In germline, CDR1 is LNHDA, CDR2 SQIVND (reference sequence). This CDR3 contains 15 residues. The V gene lost 3 bases and the J gene lost 0 bases, with 9 bases spanning the gap. The chain's CDR3 is CASSMVPYSNQPQHF. The DNA for the CDR3 is TGTGCCAGTAGTATGGTCCCATATAGCAATCAGCCCCAGCATTTT.

The chain combines TRBV5-6 with TRBJ2-5; 12 nucleotides align to TRBD2. Germline V gene lookup returns CDR1 SGHDT and CDR2 YYEEEE. J gave up 0 bases and V 4 bases, and 4 bases lay outside the gene matches. The CDR3 is 16 amino acids. The chain's CDR3 is CASSLGLAGHQETQYF. The CDR3, as DNA: TGTGCCAGCAGCCTTGGACTAGCGGGGCACCAAGAGACCCAGTACTTC. Using reference TRBV5-6 and TRBJ2-5 for the parts outside the CDR3, the full variable domain is DAGVTQSPTHLIKTRGQQVTLRCSPKSGHDTVSWYQQALGQGPQFIFQYYEEEERQRGNFPDRFSGHQFPNYSSELNVNALLLGDSALYLCASSLGLAGHQETQYFGPGTRLLVL.

This chain joins TRBV10-1 and TRBJ1-1; no definite D call. Germline loops: CDR1 WNHNN, CDR2 SYGVQD (reference sequence). CDR3 length equals 14 residues. The V and J ends lost 0 bases and 0 bases respectively, with 5 bases between them. DNA for the CDR3: TGCGCCAGCAGTGAGTCGACAATGAACACTGAAGCTTTCTTT. Amino acids: CASSESTMNTEAFF.

V gene TRBV5-6 combines with J gene TRBJ1-1, with a weak D call TRBD1 (5 bases). This CDR3 region has 13 residues. CDR1 and CDR2 from the germline V gene are SGHDT and YYEEEE. V lost 5 bases and J 7 bases, leaving 15 bases between the germline ends. For the CDR3, the DNA is TGTGCCAGCAGGGACACCGCGAGGGGTGAAGCTTTCTTT. Its protein is CASRDTARGEAFF.

V is TRBV5-6 and J is TRBJ2-7; 8 nucleotides match TRBD1. CDR3 length: 13 residues. Germline CDR1 is SGHDT and CDR2 is YYEEEE. J was trimmed by 7 bases and V by 4 bases; bases with no gene match: 7. The DNA of the CDR3 is TGTGCCAGCAGCCCCAGGACAGGGCGTGAGCAGTACTTC. Its translation: CASSPRTGREQYF. The full variable domain, its missing parts supplied by reference TRBV5-6 and TRBJ2-7, is DAGVTQSPTHLIKTRGQQVTLRCSPKSGHDTVSWYQQALGQGPQFIFQYYEEEERQRGNFPDRFSGHQFPNYSSELNVNALLLGDSALYLCASSPRTGREQYFGPGTRLTVT.

With regard to this clone: Other DNA sequences within the sample encode an identical CDR3. The rearrangement uses TRBV29-1 and TRBJ1-1; D not resolved. The CDR3 consists of 13 residues. The V and J ends lost 4 bases and 1 base respectively, with 10 bases between them. Germline-derived CDR1 and CDR2 are SQVTM and ANQGSEA. CDR3 loop: CSVVGQANTEAFF. In DNA, the CDR3 is TGCAGCGTTGTGGGCCAGGCGAACACTGAAGCTTTCTTT.

The V and J genes are TRBV10-2 and TRBJ2-5; possibly TRBD2 for D (6 bases). The CDR3 is 14 amino acids. Looked up from germline, CDR1 is WSHSY and CDR2 is SAAADI. With 0 bases removed from V and 5 bases from J, the gap between germline ends came to 10 bases. The CDR3 region has the DNA TGCGCCAGCAGTGAGTCCGCGGGAAGGGAGACCCAGTACTTC. Translation: CASSESAGRETQYF.

This chain connects TRBV9 to TRBJ2-7, with unresolved D. This CDR3 has 15 amino acids. Trimming removed 3 bases at V and 3 bases at J, with 16 bases between. Per the germline V gene, CDR1 is SGDLS and CDR2 is YYNGEE. Here the CDR3 reads CASSGVGRSLYEQYF. The CDR3, as DNA: TGTGCCAGCAGCGGTGTGGGCAGGTCCCTCTACGAGCAGTACTTC. Using reference TRBV9 and TRBJ2-7 for the parts outside the CDR3, the full variable domain is DSGVTQTPKHLITATGQRVTLRCSPRSGDLSVYWYQQSLDQGLQFLIQYYNGEERAKGNILERFSAQQFPDLHSELNLSSLELGDSALYFCASSGVGRSLYEQYFGPGTRLTVT.

This clone was recorded once. This rearrangement joins TRBV15 to TRBJ2-1; the match to TRBD2 covers 11 bases. The CDR3 consists of 17 residues. CDR1 is LNHNV, CDR2 YYDKDF, per germline (reference sequence). V trimming: 5 bases; J trimming: 6 bases; junction bases outside the gene matches: 12. Here the CDR3 reads CATSLKIGLAGGNEQFF. CDR3 bases: TGTGCCACCAGCCTCAAGATCGGACTAGCGGGTGGCAATGAGCAGTTCTTC.

This chain links TRBV5-6 with TRBJ1-2; D gene ambiguous. V lost 1 base and J lost 7, with 8 bases in between. The CDR3 is 12 residues long. Germline V gives CDR1 SGHDT, CDR2 YYEEEE. The CDR3 bases are TGTGCCAGCAGCTTGAGGCCGGCTGGCTACACCTTC. It yields the protein CASSLRPAGYTF.

The count of this clone is one. The sample holds other DNA sequences that translate to the same CDR3. J is TRBJ1-3 and V is TRBV27; TRBD1 might be the D (5 bases). V dropped 2 bases and J dropped 0 bases, with 8 bases sitting between them. The germline V gene has CDR1 MNHEY and CDR2 SMNVEV (reference sequence). This CDR3 comprises 15 residues. This CDR3 is CASSLGQGSGNTIYF. The CDR3 coding sequence is TGTGCCAGCAGTTTAGGGCAGGGCTCTGGAAACACCATATATTTT.

The chain uses TRBV7-9 and TRBJ2-1; 7 bases line up with TRBD2. J was trimmed by 4 bases and V by 3 bases; bases with no gene match: 6. CDR1 and CDR2 from the germline V gene are SEHNR and FQNEAQ (reference sequence). The CDR3 totals 15 residues. The CDR3 DNA sequence: TGTGCCAGCAGCTTCGGACTAGTGCCATACAATGAGCAGTTCTTC. Amino acid sequence: CASSFGLVPYNEQFF. The full variable domain, its missing parts supplied by reference TRBV7-9 and TRBJ2-1, is DTGVSQNPRHKITKRGQNVTFRCDPISEHNRLYWYRQTLGQGPEFLTYFQNEAQLEKSRLLSDRFSAERPKGSFSTLEIQRTEQGDSAMYLCASSFGLVPYNEQFFGPGTRLTVL.

The chain recombines TRBV28 with TRBJ2-1; perhaps TRBD1 as D (6 bases). V gave up 8 bases and J gave up 0 bases, with 17 bases separating them. CDR1 is MDHEN and CDR2 is SYDVKM in the germline V gene. The CDR3 runs 16 residues. CDR3 sequence (DNA): TGTGCCAGCGATACTAACAGGGAGAGCTCCTACAATGAGCAGTTCTTC. Its translation is CASDTNRESSYNEQFF.

J is TRBJ2-7 and V is TRBV6-5; 9 bases agree with TRBD1. The CDR3 is 14 amino acids. Germline-derived CDR1 and CDR2 are MNHEY and SVGAGI. V shed 3 bases and J 4 bases; nucleotides not matched to a gene: 4. CDR3 sequence: CASSYAQGAYEQYF. The DNA for the CDR3 is TGTGCCAGCAGTTATGCACAGGGGGCTTACGAGCAGTACTTC.

A single count supports this clone. The V call is TRBV25-1, the J call TRBJ1-1; the D gene is possibly TRBD1 (6 bases). CDR1 is MGHDK, CDR2 SYGVNS, per germline. The CDR3 sequence is 13 residues long. Trimming pared 9 bases from V and 2 bases from J, leaving 13 bases between. The DNA of the CDR3 is TGTGCCAGTCGAACCGGGGGCAACACTGAAGCTTTCTTT. Translation gives CASRTGGNTEAFF.

The gene calls are TRBV11-2 and TRBJ2-7; D not resolved. V was trimmed by 1 base and J by 2 bases, leaving 9 bases between them. Germline values: CDR1 SGHAT, CDR2 FQNNGV. CDR3 length: 14 amino acids. DNA of the CDR3: TGTGCCAGCAGCTTAGTTCCTAGTGCCTACGAGCAGTACTTC. Protein sequence: CASSLVPSAYEQYF. Using reference TRBV11-2 and TRBJ2-7 for the parts outside the CDR3, the full variable domain is EAGVAQSPRYKIIEKRQSVAFWCNPISGHATLYWYQQILGQGPKLLIQFQNNGVVDDSQLPKDRFSAERLKGVDSTLKIQPAKLEDSAVYLCASSLVPSAYEQYFGPGTRLTVT.

The V and J genes are TRBV19 and TRBJ2-7, with 7 bases lining up with TRBD2. Germline CDR1 and CDR2: LNHDA and SQIVND (reference sequence). The CDR3 spans 13 residues. Trimming took 6 bases from V and 0 from J; bases not matched to a gene: 2. The CDR3 spells CASRRGSSYEQYF. In nucleotides, the CDR3 is TGTGCCAGTAGGCGGGGGAGCTCCTACGAGCAGTACTTC.

This clone occurred once. This rearrangement joins TRBV27 to TRBJ2-2; 8 positions agree with TRBD2. The CDR3 spans 16 residues. Germline assignment: CDR1 MNHEY and CDR2 SMNVEV (reference sequence). The J segment lost 2 bases and the V segment lost 5 bases, leaving 7 bases of the junction unmatched. CDR3 region: CASSASVAGNTGELFF. DNA of the CDR3: TGTGCCAGCAGTGCCAGTGTAGCGGGAAACACCGGGGAGCTGTTTTTT.

This sequence joins TRBV7-8 and TRBJ2-1; 12 bases agree with TRBD2. This CDR3 comprises 17 residues. V was pared by 1 base and J by 9 bases, with 10 bases of the junction left unmatched. Germline V gene data show CDR1 as SGHVS and CDR2 as FQNEAQ. CDR3 sequence: CASSLEPLAGGIVEQFF. CDR3 coding DNA: TGTGCCAGCAGCTTAGAGCCCCTAGCGGGAGGGATAGTTGAGCAGTTCTTC.

The chain is built from TRBV19 and TRBJ2-7; 9 positions agree with TRBD2. Unmatched junction bases numbered 11, after V lost 9 bases and J lost 2 bases. CDR3 length equals 15 residues. Germline V lookup: CDR1 LNHDA, CDR2 SQIVND (reference sequence). The chain's CDR3 is CASSPLAGETYEQYF. Written as DNA, the CDR3 is TGTGCCAGCTCGCCATTAGCGGGAGAAACCTACGAGCAGTACTTC.

V usage is TRBV27 and J usage is TRBJ2-1; 10 bases are a match to TRBD1. The ends lost 1 base at V and 7 bases at J; junction bases unmatched: 7. The CDR3 is 16 amino acids. Germline values: CDR1 MNHEY, CDR2 SMNVEV (reference sequence). CDR3 DNA sequence: TGTGCCAGCAGTTTATTCAGACAGGGGGCGAGAAATGAGCAGTTCTTC. The encoded protein is CASSLFRQGARNEQFF.